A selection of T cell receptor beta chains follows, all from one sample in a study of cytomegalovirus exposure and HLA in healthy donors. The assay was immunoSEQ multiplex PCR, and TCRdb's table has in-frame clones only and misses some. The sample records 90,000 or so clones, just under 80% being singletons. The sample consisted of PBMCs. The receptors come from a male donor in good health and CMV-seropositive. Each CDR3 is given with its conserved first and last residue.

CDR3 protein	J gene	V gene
CASSRGTGASEQFF	TRBJ2-1	TRBV5-6
CASSFPSGRGKNEQFF	TRBJ2-1	TRBV5-4
CASSEDRLASPGELFF	TRBJ2-2	TRBV2
CASSFLPGGGYNEQFF	TRBJ2-1	TRBV27
CASKGGLHGGTQYF	TRBJ2-3	TRBV28
CASRDRANSPLHF	TRBJ1-6	TRBV5-6
CASSPRQGDNYGYTF	TRBJ1-2	TRBV6-6
CASSLFAGSNTEAFF	TRBJ1-1	TRBV27
CASSLGDRESETQYF	TRBJ2-5	TRBV7-2
CAISELQGYEQYF	TRBJ2-7	TRBV10-3
CASSLFTGLNNEQFF	TRBJ2-1	TRBV5-1
CASSMTGMNTEAFF	TRBJ1-1	TRBV27
CASSARGTTDTQYF	TRBJ2-3	TRBV9
CASAGTVYEQYF	TRBJ2-7	TRBV19
CASSEPVRGAGRETQYF	TRBJ2-5	TRBV5-1
CASKRSAESTDTQYF	TRBJ2-3	TRBV6-1
CASSLRRSGGSTDTQYF	TRBJ2-3	TRBV28
CASSFSGPTGSSYEQYF	TRBJ2-7	TRBV28
CASSWTGGGEKLFF	TRBJ1-4	TRBV27
CASSLGHRYSGNTIYF	TRBJ1-3	TRBV5-4
CATGSGEQYF	TRBJ2-7	TRBV2
CASSAGPLIPETQYF	TRBJ2-5	TRBV5-4
CAWKGQGTGRTEAFF	TRBJ1-1	TRBV30
CASSQAGGYYGYTF	TRBJ1-2	TRBV6-1
CASSLDPPEVTEAFF	TRBJ1-1	TRBV11-2
CAWSVGGPLEKMNTEAFF	TRBJ1-1	TRBV30
CASSPGTGLGEQYF	TRBJ2-7	TRBV5-6
CASSYSGTGNTEAFF	TRBJ1-1	TRBV6-5
CASSNSGQGARNEQFF	TRBJ2-1	TRBV18
CASSPLDTNTEAFF	TRBJ1-1	TRBV18
CSVETGSYEQYF	TRBJ2-7	TRBV29-1
CASSSRDRAYSYEQYF	TRBJ2-7	TRBV11-3